These 3 T cell receptor beta chains came from one sample sequenced in a study of blood T cells in healthy people across ages. For the second PCR, which ran for about 6 to 11 cycles, a sample-barcoded 5' primer and a J-beta primer mix were used. A single record per CDR3 protein comes from TCRdb applying MiXCR to the 5' RACE reads. The sample gives around 1,500,000 distinct CDR3 sequences, 28% of which show up once; 7.7% is in the top ten. Sequencing used blood. These receptors all stem from a woman aged 30 to 39 in good health.

This chain joins TRBV28 and TRBJ2-7; D may be TRBD2 (7 bases). This CDR3 is 16 amino acids long. The V and J ends lost 6 bases and 2 bases respectively, with 20 bases between them. CDR1 is MDHEN, CDR2 SYDVKM, per germline. CDR3 in amino acids: CASSKGRGGSPYEQYF. The CDR3 region has the DNA TGTGCCAGCAGCAAAGGAAGGGGGGGCAGTCCCTACGAGCAGTACTTC. Supplemented by reference TRBV28 and TRBJ2-7, the full variable domain reads DVKVTQSSRYLVKRTGEKVFLECVQDMDHENMFWYRQDPGLGLRLIYFSYDVKMKEKGDIPEGYSVSREKKERFSLILESASTNQTSMYLCASSKGRGGSPYEQYFGPGTRLTVT.

About this clonotype: A much larger clone sits a single nucleotide away, making a read error possible. The chain couples TRBV4-1 to TRBJ2-5, with 9 bases identical to TRBD1. The J call could be wrong; TRBJ2-7 is a better fit for the DNA end. The V gene's germline CDR1 is MGHRA and CDR2 YSYEKL. This CDR3 is built from 15 residues. The CDR3 reads CASSQRGTGSYEQYF. DNA of the CDR3: TGCGCCAGCAGCCAACGAGGGACAGGGAGCTACGAGCAGTACTTC.

The chain joins TRBV7-9 to TRBJ2-5, with D perhaps matching TRBD2 (6 bases). From germline, CDR1 is SEHNR and CDR2 FQNEAQ (reference sequence). V gave up 8 bases and J gave up 12 bases, with 22 bases separating them. This CDR3 has 13 amino acids. CDR3 coding DNA: TGTGCCAGCCGGGGAGGCGGACCTACCGGGGAGTACTTC. It translates to CASRGGGPTGEYF.